This TCR beta chain emerged from a study of somatic mutations in cytotoxic T cells in rheumatoid arthritis. Study details: Among the T-cell populations stained with V beta antibodies, some were separated by flow sorting at nearly 100% purity, including V beta1+ cells whose TCRB was sequenced. Study-wide findings and caveats: In the expanded CD8+ clones, the antigen targets remained unknown.

Libraries were prepared by immunoSEQ multiplex PCR; TCRdb keeps only in-frame clonotypes and omits some of them. The profile shows about 20,000 clones, roughly nine tenths of them singletons. Concerning this clone itself: Its antigen remains unidentified.

The V end was cut by 6 bases, the J end by 3 bases, with 14 bases between. Looked up from germline, CDR1 is GTSNPN and CDR2 is SVGIG (reference sequence). This CDR3 has 13 residues. The chain uses TRBV30 and TRBJ1-2, with D unclear. The sequenced sample consisted of CD8+ T cells sorted from blood. This sequence was found in a man aged 35 to 55 in good health. The CDR3 bases are TGTGCCTGCCCTTGGCTTTCGGACTATGGCTACACCTTC. Residues: CACPWLSDYGYTF.